This T cell receptor (beta chain) was found in a study of blood T cell repertoires in COVID-19. Overall study context: In each case, the material was cDNA or gDNA derived from T cells, B-cell-depleted T cells, or PBMCs.

Clones were sequenced by immunoSEQ multiplex PCR, and TCRdb holds only the in-frame ones, with some missing. Found here are approximately 200,000 clones, more than 85% of them singletons; the top ten hold 1.5% to 2%. Germline trimming cut 8 bases from V and 4 bases from J; bases unmatched to any gene: 8. This CDR3 has 13 amino acids. Germline V CDR1 and CDR2: SQVTM, ANQGSEA. The chain couples TRBV29-1 to TRBJ1-1, with TRBD1 matching 9 bases. The material sequenced was peripheral blood. The sequence came from a man aged 40-49 years with active or convalescent COVID-19. The DNA of the CDR3 is TGCAGCTCCGGACAGGGGTCGGGCACTGAAGCTTTCTTT. Its translation: CSSGQGSGTEAFF.